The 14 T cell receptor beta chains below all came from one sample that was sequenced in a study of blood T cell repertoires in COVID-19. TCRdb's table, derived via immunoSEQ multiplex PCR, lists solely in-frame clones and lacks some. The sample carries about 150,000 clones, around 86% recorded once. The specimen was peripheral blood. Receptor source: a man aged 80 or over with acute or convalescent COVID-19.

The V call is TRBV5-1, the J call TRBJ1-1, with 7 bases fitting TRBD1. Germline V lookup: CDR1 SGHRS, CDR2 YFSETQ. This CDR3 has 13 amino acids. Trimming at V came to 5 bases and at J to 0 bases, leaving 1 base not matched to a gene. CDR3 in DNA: TGCGCCAGCAGGGGACAGATGAACACTGAAGCTTTCTTT. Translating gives CASRGQMNTEAFF. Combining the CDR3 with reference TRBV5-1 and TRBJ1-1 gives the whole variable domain KAGVTQTPRYLIKTRGQQVTLSCSPISGHRSVSWYQQTPGQGLQFLFEYFSETQRNKGNFPGRFSGRQFSNSRSEMNVSTLELGDSALYLCASRGQMNTEAFFGQGTRLTVV.

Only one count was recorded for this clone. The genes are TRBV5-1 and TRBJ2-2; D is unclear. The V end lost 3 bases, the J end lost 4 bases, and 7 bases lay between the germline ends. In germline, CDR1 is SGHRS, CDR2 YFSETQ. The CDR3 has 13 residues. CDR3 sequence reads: CASSWAPTGELFF. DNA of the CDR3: TGCGCCAGCAGCTGGGCCCCCACCGGGGAGCTGTTTTTT.

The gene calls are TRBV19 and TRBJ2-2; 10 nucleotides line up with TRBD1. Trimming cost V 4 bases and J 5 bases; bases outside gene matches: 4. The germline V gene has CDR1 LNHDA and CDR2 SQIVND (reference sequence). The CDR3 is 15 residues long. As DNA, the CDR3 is TGTGCCAGTAGTAGGTGGGACAGGGGAACCGGGGAGCTGTTTTTT. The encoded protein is CASSRWDRGTGELFF.

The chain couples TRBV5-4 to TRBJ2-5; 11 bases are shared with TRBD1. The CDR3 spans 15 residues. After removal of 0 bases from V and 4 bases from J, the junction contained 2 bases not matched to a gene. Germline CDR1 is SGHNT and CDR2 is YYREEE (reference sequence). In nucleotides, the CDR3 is TGTGCCAGCAGCTTGGGGGACAGGGGGTTAGAGACCCAGTACTTC. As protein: CASSLGDRGLETQYF.

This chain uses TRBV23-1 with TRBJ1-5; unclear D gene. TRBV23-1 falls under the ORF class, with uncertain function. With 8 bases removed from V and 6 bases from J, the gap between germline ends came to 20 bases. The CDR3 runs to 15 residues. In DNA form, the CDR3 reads TGCGCCAGCCCTCCTGGGAGGGCCGTAGGTCAGCCCCAGCATTTT. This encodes CASPPGRAVGQPQHF.

CDR3 sequence: CASSFRSSVTGELFF. DNA of the CDR3: TGTGCCAGCAGCTTCCGGTCTAGCGTCACCGGGGAGCTGTTTTTT. The chain carries TRBV7-2 and TRBJ2-2; maybe TRBD2 (6 bases). This CDR3 comprises 15 residues. With 3 bases removed from V and 4 bases from J, the gap between germline ends came to 12 bases. Germline CDR1 SGHTA, CDR2 FQGNSA. The complete variable domain, with remaining parts taken from reference TRBV7-2 and TRBJ2-2, reads GAGVSQSPSNKVTEKGKDVELRCDPISGHTALYWYRQSLGQGLEFLIYFQGNSAPDKSGLPSDRFSAERTGGSVSTLTIQRTQQEDSAVYLCASSFRSSVTGELFFGEGSRLTVL.

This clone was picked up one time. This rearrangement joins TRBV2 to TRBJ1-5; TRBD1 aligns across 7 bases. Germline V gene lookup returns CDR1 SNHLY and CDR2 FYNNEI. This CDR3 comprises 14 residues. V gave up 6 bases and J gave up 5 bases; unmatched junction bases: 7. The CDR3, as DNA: TGTGCCAGCAGGGACGGGACAGCTTATCAGCCCCAGCATTTT. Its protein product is CASRDGTAYQPQHF.

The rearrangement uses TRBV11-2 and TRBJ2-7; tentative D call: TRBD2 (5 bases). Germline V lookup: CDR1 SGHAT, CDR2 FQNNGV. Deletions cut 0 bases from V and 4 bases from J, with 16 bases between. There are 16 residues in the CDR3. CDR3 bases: TGTGCCAGCAGCTTAGATTCTTCGGGATTTGCTTACGAGCAGTACTTC. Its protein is CASSLDSSGFAYEQYF.

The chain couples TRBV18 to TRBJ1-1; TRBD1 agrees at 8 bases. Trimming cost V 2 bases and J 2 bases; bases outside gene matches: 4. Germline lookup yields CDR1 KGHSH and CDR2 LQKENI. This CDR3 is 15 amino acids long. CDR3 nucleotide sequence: TGTGCCAGCTCACCAGACAGGGGCCAAAACACTGAAGCTTTCTTT. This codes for CASSPDRGQNTEAFF.

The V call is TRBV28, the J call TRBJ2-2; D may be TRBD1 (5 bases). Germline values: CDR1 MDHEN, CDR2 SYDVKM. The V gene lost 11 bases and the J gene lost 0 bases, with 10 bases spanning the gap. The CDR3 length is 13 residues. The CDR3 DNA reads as TGTGCCGTGGGGCAAACGAACACCGGGGAGCTGTTTTTT. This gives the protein CAVGQTNTGELFF.

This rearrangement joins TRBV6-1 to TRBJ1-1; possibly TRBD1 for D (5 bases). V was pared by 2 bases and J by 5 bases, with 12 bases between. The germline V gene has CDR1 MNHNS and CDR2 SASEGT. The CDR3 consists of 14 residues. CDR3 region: CASSEKGRGTEAFF. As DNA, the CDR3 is TGTGCCAGCAGTGAAAAAGGGCGGGGGACTGAAGCTTTCTTT.

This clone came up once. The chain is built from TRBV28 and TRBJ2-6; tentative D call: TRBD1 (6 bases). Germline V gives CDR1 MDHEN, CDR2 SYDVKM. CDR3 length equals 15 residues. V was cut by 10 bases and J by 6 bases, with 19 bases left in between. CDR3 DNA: TGTGCCACGTCGAGTACAGGGATTGAGGCCAACGTCCTGACTTTC. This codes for CATSSTGIEANVLTF. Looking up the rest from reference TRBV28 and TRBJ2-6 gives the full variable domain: DVKVTQSSRYLVKRTGEKVFLECVQDMDHENMFWYRQDPGLGLRLIYFSYDVKMKEKGDIPEGYSVSREKKERFSLILESASTNQTSMYLCATSSTGIEANVLTFGAGSRLTVL.

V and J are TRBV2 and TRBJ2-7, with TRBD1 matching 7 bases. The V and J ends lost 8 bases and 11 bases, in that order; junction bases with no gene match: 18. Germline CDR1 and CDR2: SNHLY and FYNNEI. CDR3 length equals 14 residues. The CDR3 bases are TGTGCCAGCGGAGAAACGGGACAGAGTCTAAGGAAGTACTTC. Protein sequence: CASGETGQSLRKYF. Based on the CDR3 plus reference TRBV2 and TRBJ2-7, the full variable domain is EPEVTQTPSHQVTQMGQEVILRCVPISNHLYFYWYRQILGQKVEFLVSFYNNEISEKSEIFDDQFSVERPDGSNFTLKIRSTKLEDSAMYFCASGETGQSLRKYFGPGTRLTVT.

CDR3 sequence: CSVCGGASRTDTQYF. Written as DNA, the CDR3 is TGCAGCGTGTGCGGGGGGGCAAGCCGCACAGATACGCAGTATTTT. The rearrangement joins TRBV29-1 to TRBJ2-3; 9 nucleotides agree with TRBD2. Trimming at V came to 6 bases and at J to 1 base, leaving 8 bases not matched to a gene. CDR1 is SQVTM, CDR2 ANQGSEA, per germline. CDR3 length: 15 residues.